Sequencing of this TCR beta chain was carried out in a study of T cells in localized non-small cell lung cancer. Assay: immunoSEQ multiplex PCR; the TCRdb copy retains only in-frame clones and omits some. The sample has 72,000 or so clones; 70% to 90% are singletons. V lost 3 bases, J lost 0 bases, and 6 bases lay in between. The CDR3 totals 14 residues. Looked up from germline, CDR1 is LNHNV and CDR2 is YYDKDF (reference sequence). Study results and limitations: In adjacent lung, a median about 50 of the top 100 tumor clones were found.

Worth noting for this clone: Antigen: not known.

The chain carries TRBV15 and TRBJ2-1, with D perhaps TRBD2 (6 bases). The input for sequencing was peripheral blood, taken before any cancer treatment. The receptor was isolated from an older female donor with stage I lung adenocarcinoma. CDR3 DNA: TGTGCCACCAGCAGGGGACTCTCCTACAATGAGCAGTTCTTC. Protein product: CATSRGLSYNEQFF.